Sequencing of this T cell receptor beta chain was carried out in a study of blood T cell repertoires in COVID-19. Study background: The study drew acute and convalescent COVID-19 samples from the United States, Italy and Spain. T cells, B-cell-depleted T cells, or PBMCs provided the cDNA or gDNA that served as material.

In the original processing: Scientists estimated how many nucleated cells there were by amplifying reference gene primers. Clones were sequenced by immunoSEQ multiplex PCR, and TCRdb holds only the in-frame ones, with some missing. V and J calls plus clone size are reproduced from that table; the DNA served to infer D and trimming. Of about 220,000 clones listed, about 85% are singletons. The germline V gene has CDR1 LGHDT and CDR2 YNNKEL (reference sequence). The CDR3 sequence is 21 residues long. Trimming took 3 bases from V and 1 from J; bases not matched to a gene: 20. V is TRBV3-1 (or the pseudogene TRBV3-2) and J is TRBJ2-1, with 8 bases aligning to TRBD1. This sequence was found in a man aged 30 to 39 with active or convalescent COVID-19. Sequencing was carried out using peripheral blood. The CDR3 loop reads CASSQVLGQGKLKGSYNEQFF. The CDR3 bases are TGTGCCAGCAGCCAGGTTCTCGGACAGGGAAAATTGAAGGGTTCCTACAATGAGCAGTTCTTC.